This T cell receptor (beta chain) was identified during a study of cytomegalovirus exposure and HLA in healthy donors (dated by TCRdb to between 2016 and 2019). As for the study more broadly: An earlier analysis of roughly 630 of the donors reported 250 to 300 Gb of sequence data and some 120 million unique TCR beta sequences from roughly 200 million T cells. Of the roughly 400 genotyped donors, 65% to 90% were placed in the genetic ancestry cluster associated with self-reported Caucasian donors. Besides the first cohort of 500 to 700 subjects, a separate validation cohort made up of 120 or so different subjects was used. All discovery cohort repertoires had been generated on a single sequencing platform. Five DR-DQ haplotypes were treated as single units for association and clustering because of strong linkage in the cohort. Across 398 genotyped donors of the cohort, an average of about 240,000 unique TCR beta nucleotide sequences per donor were sequenced, and roughly 18% of those sequences were non-productive. High-throughput TCR immunosequencing, statistical association of individual TCRs with disease status, and machine learning were combined to predict cytomegalovirus infection status. The aim of the study was to test whether cataloging public T cell receptors could identify signatures of past pathogen exposure. In an earlier analysis of a few hundred of the donors, high-throughput TCR beta sequencing was used to judge whether each TCR beta V gene segment behaved as functional or pseudogenic. HLA typing covered class I and class II loci at four-digit resolution. Genome-wide SNP genotypes for about three fifths of the roughly 670 donors were used in a later genetic analysis, which treated that subset as a discovery cohort. Donor age, sex, ethnicity and CMV serostatus were compiled alongside the repertoire data. Rather than drawing on any new phenotypic data, the later analysis identified candidate immune exposures from TCR beta sequences and the way those sequences occurred across donors. The number of typed donors differed by locus: about 620-640 for A, B, C, DRB1 and DQB1; 500 to 550 for DQA1; roughly 600 for DPA1; and around 490 for DPB1. A later analysis re-analyzed previously published TCR beta repertoires from 650 to 800 donors and added high-resolution HLA genotyping to study TCR occurrence patterns. Using immunosequencing, the study profiled T cell repertoires from fewer than 700 subjects and related those repertoires to cytomegalovirus serostatus. An early release covering about 600 HLA-typed donors comprised around 300 gigabases of sequencing data and around 86 million unique TCR sequences.

The cohort comprised several hundred healthy bone marrow donors. At the time of sampling, all cohort members were nominally healthy, though unrecorded immune exposures were likely present. The donor tested CMV seronegative, placing the donor among the 350 or so seronegative members of the cohort. Every donor gave a peripheral blood sample, and the peripheral blood mononuclear cells from that sample were used for TCR beta sequencing. Genomic DNA extraction from the blood cell samples was performed with the Qiagen DNeasy Blood Extraction Kit. Results the study describes overall, beyond this receptor: Presence/absence analyses assumed roughly uniform sequencing depth across donors, an assumption that may not hold. In a later analysis, over 15,000 TCR beta sequences were associated with specific HLA alleles at a false discovery rate of 0.05. Broadly in line with IMGT annotations, most TCR beta V segments showed up in productive rearrangements about 90% or about 30% of the time in an earlier analysis of roughly 590 of the donors. Most CMV-associated TCR beta chains appeared to be HLA-restricted in a later analysis, and the HLA associations seemed to be driven largely by CMV exposure. Because the 87-base-pair reads could not distinguish some IMGT-functional V segments, including TRBV6-2 and TRBV6-3, those segments were excluded. Strong co-occurrence of HLA alleles, especially DR and DQ, made assigning TCR associations to individual alleles difficult. A cluster of highly shared sequence variants was judged likely to be a technical artifact of the sequencing pipeline. In the study, around 150 TCR beta chains were listed as associated with cytomegalovirus. According to the authors, the approach could potentially be generalized to other disease states and immunological phenotypes. Because counts were too low, more than 15 rarely observed V segments, including chromosome 9 orphons, were left out of the earlier analysis of a few hundred of the donors. In a later analysis, TCR association rates were found to vary across HLA loci, with the most associated TCRs seen for DRB1 alleles and the fewest for HLA-C alleles. Three of the identified cytomegalovirus-associated TCR beta chains were confirmed in vitro to be specific for cytomegalovirus antigens. According to a later analysis, parvovirus B19, influenza, CMV and Epstein-Barr virus appeared linked to several top co-occurrence clusters. Because HLA typing was unavailable for some donors at each locus, only the typed subset was used in association tests. Correlated functional status among segregating V segments might reflect linkage disequilibrium, but an unknown experimental factor could not be ruled out. A later analysis found that HLA-associated TCR beta chains were more clonally expanded and had lower generation probabilities than equally common non-associated chains. In this cohort, only TCR beta chains were sequenced, and detectable features were limited by the absence of alpha or paired-chain data. A further reported finding was that TCR beta sequences accurately predicted the HLA-A and HLA-B alleles for most subjects in the first cohort. Across donors, most TCR sequences were observed very rarely, whereas some public TCRs were present in many individuals. For the cohort, immune exposure information was limited to CMV serostatus. In a later genetic analysis, a missense DCLRE1C variant was associated with V-gene and J-gene trimming of TCR beta chains, and the association was replicated in an independent cohort. According to a later genetic analysis, donors in an Asian-associated ancestry cluster had fewer N-insertions in productive TCRs than the approximately 670-donor mean. The classifier was reported to diagnose cytomegalovirus status with high specificity and sensitivity in both the original and validation cohorts.

On this clone itself: The antigen this receptor binds is unknown. No much larger clone is present one base from it, and per-base qualities are unavailable.

The library was made by the immunoSEQ multiplex PCR assay. For the multiplex PCR, a mixture combining 60 forward primers for TCR Vbeta segments and 13 reverse primers for TCR Jbeta segments was used. A multiplex PCR assay on genomic DNA amplified the CDR3 region of rearranged TCR beta genes. The Illumina HiSeq System was used to sequence the amplified TCR beta libraries as 87-base-pair reads. Under the source paper's analysis protocol: In a later analysis, tens of millions of unique TCR beta chains were counted across the 690 or so repertoires, and roughly 11 million of these chains were shared by at least two donors. A nearest-neighbor algorithm error-corrected the raw reads and collapsed the reads into unique sequences, merging closely related sequences to remove PCR and sequencing errors. Alignment of CDR3 sequences to IMGT reference sequences was used to assign V, D and J gene segments. For a sequence to be retained, a match of at least six nucleotides was required to both a V gene segment and a J gene segment. Rearrangements were called productive when the CDR3 lacked stop codons and stayed in frame with V and J; all others were non-productive. Following IMGT convention, CDR3 was defined as the stretch from the second conserved V-encoded cysteine to the conserved J-encoded phenylalanine. In an earlier analysis of around 600 of the donors, sequences lacking an unambiguous match to a single V gene segment were excluded. An earlier analysis of around 600 of the donors classified V segments as functional when productive rearrangements were above 56.7% and as segregating when the standard deviation between donors was above 5%. A statistical classification framework was built to diagnose cytomegalovirus status from the catalog of TCR beta chain sequences. V and J gene assignment, in a later analysis, came from comparing TCR nucleotide sequences with IMGT/GENE-DB human TR gene sequences. A later analysis assigned CDR3 sequences and most-parsimonious VDJ recombination scenarios with the TCRdist pipeline. A later analysis defined each TCR beta chain by its CDR3 amino acid sequence plus V-gene family, and excluded reads lacking a unique V-gene family. A later analysis removed 592 highly shared, low-generation-probability nucleotide sequences to deal with suspected cross-contamination and a sequencing artifact. A later analysis calculated a clonal expansion index for each public chain from normalized within-repertoire ranks of inferred template counts. Generation probabilities in a later analysis came from a VDJ recombination model fitted to out-of-frame rearrangements, and those results were checked against IGoR. A later analysis scored TCR-TCR, TCR-HLA and TCR-CMV co-occurrence with hypergeometric tests, applying a repertoire-size bias correction to TCR pairs. In a later analysis, false discovery rates were estimated by permuting HLA or CMV assignments 20 times. In a later analysis, co-occurring TCRs were grouped with DBSCAN, and TCRdist sequence similarity was added when clustering was performed within HLA-allele-positive subsets. For co-occurrence clustering, repertoires with fewer than 30,000 or more than 120,000 public chains were excluded, along with roughly 5 repertoires with anomalous nucleotide sharing. What TCRdb holds here is the immuneACCESS table cut down to in-frame rearrangements. Part of the clones is not present; checked against another copy, under half of the missing clones reflect an unresolved V gene, and the others are unexplained. The DNA gave D and trimming, while V, J and clone size come from that table. This sample lists approximately 92,000 clones; around 70% were detected once. About 8% of the sample is taken by the ten largest.

There are 17 amino acids in the CDR3, from cysteine to phenylalanine inclusive. Only the CDR3 DNA stays, 51 bases, in frame from base 1. The germline V gene yields SNHLY for CDR1 and FYNNEI for CDR2. V lost 4 bases and J lost 8 bases, and the count of bases not matched to a germline gene is 18. The sample was PBMCs. The receptor's source is a man aged 55 to 70 in good health and CMV-seronegative. The V and J segments used are TRBV2 and TRBJ1-2; TRBD1 matches 8 bases in the middle. DNA sequence: TGTGCCAGCAGTGTGGATTTTTCTGGGACAGGCTTTCACGGCTACACCTTC. Its protein product is CASSVDFSGTGFHGYTF.